This T cell receptor beta chain was identified during a study of T cell repertoires in aging, cancer and after chemotherapy. About the research overall: Six age groups, ranging from 30 or younger to 70 or older, included the donors. About 8.8 million TCR reads were in the whole dataset.

TRB rearrangements spanning V, D and J were amplified using mixed TRB-A/B primers. TCRdb called the multiplex PCR reads again in MiXCR, with one record for every CDR3 protein. The table lists some 10,000 distinct CDR3 sequences, about 37% of them singletons, with more than 9.5% in the top ten. From germline, CDR1 is MNHNY and CDR2 SVGAGI (reference sequence). This CDR3 is built from 14 residues. V was trimmed by 0 bases and J by 1 base, leaving 4 bases between them. Of note for this clonotype: No antigen is known for it.

General study findings and limits: No conclusions about immunological memory after chemotherapy can be drawn from the repertoire data. Rebound thymic output was suggested by rising median generation probability during chemotherapy in each cancer cohort.

TCR beta rearrangements were amplified from peripheral blood genomic DNA. The clonotype originates from a human donor in good health. The V gene is TRBV6-6, the J gene TRBJ1-5; no clear D. Sequencing was carried out using blood. The DNA for the CDR3 is TGTGCCAGCAGTTACTCGGGCAGCAATCAGCCCCAGCATTTT. As protein: CASSYSGSNQPQHF.